Here is one T cell receptor beta chain with its context. V shed 1 base and J shed 1 base, with 11 bases lying between them. The germline CDR1 and CDR2 sequences are SGHAT and FQNNGV. The CDR3 contains 15 residues. Data came from immunoSEQ multiplex PCR; TCRdb stores just in-frame clones and leaves some out. The repertoire holds about 1.4 million clones, with around 97% as singletons. The data are from a study of shared clonotypes between healthy human individuals. Sequencing was carried out using naive CD4+ T cells sorted from blood. The subset: CD45RA+ positively selected. The V call is TRBV11-2, the J call TRBJ2-7; tentatively, D is TRBD1 (5 bases). This clonotype was sampled from a man younger than 40 in good health. The CDR3 DNA reads as TGTGCCAGCAGCTTAGTCCCAGGGAAATCCTACGAGCAGTACTTC. This sequence encodes CASSLVPGKSYEQYF.